The clone carrying this T cell receptor (beta chain) was counted a single time. What it recognizes is unknown. It is unclear where the CDR3 begins or ends on the DNA, so no DNA is shown, and the CDR3 is as TCRdb lists it. These data come from a study of cytomegalovirus exposure and HLA in healthy donors. Across the study: Genotyping showed around 80% of roughly 390 donors falling in the Caucasian-associated ancestry cluster. General observations from the study: In a later analysis, V- and J-gene trimming of beta chains associated with a DCLRE1C missense variant, replicated independently. Upon later analysis, HLA-associated TCR beta chains proved more clonally expanded than other, equally common chains.

A multiplex PCR was run with 60 Vbeta primers and 13 Jbeta primers. The repertoire was sequenced with immunoSEQ multiplex PCR; TCRdb's copy has only in-frame clones and lacks some. The data show around 170,000 clones, around 80% seen once. The CDR3 length is 16 residues, termini included. CDR1 and CDR2 from the germline V gene are SGHRS and YFSETQ. This sequence originates from a man in his forties in good health and CMV-seronegative. Sequencing used PBMCs. This chain links TRBV5-1 with TRBJ2-7; TRBD1, the table's D call, lacks a check against the DNA. CDR3 in amino acids: CASSPRVTTSSTSVYF.